This T cell receptor (beta chain) stems from a study of OX40 agonist ivuxolimab in advanced cancers. For the study at large: Aged roughly 23 to 79 with a mean of 60 years, they were roughly 83% male.

This clone was counted a single time. What it binds is not known. Assay used: immunoSEQ multiplex PCR; TCRdb lists only in-frame clones, some missing. The sample has 45,000 to 50,000 clones; approximately 86% are singletons. General study results and limits: Normalized expansion of T-cell clones was also low for some nonresponders.

The CDR3 length is 12 residues. With 1 base removed from V and 7 bases from J, the gap between germline ends came to 2 bases. CDR1 and CDR2 from the germline V gene are SEHNR and FQNEAQ (reference sequence). Autoimmune disease history or systemic immunosuppression was exclusionary. Sampling times: baseline, cycle 4 day 1, cycle 7 day 1. The receptor was derived from an adult with an advanced solid tumor such as melanoma, head and neck, liver or kidney cancer. Sequencing was performed on CD4+ or CD8+ T cells sorted from blood, taken in a trial of the OX40 agonist ivuxolimab. The genes are TRBV7-9 and TRBJ1-6, with D hard to call. CDR3 region: CASSLENSPLHF. DNA for the CDR3: TGTGCCAGCAGCTTAGAGAATTCACCCCTCCACTTT.